A single sample is the source of the 31 T cell receptor beta chains below, sequenced in a study of identifying expanded T cells in peripheral blood. Clones were read by immunoSEQ multiplex PCR, and TCRdb kept only the in-frame ones, dropping some. The table includes approximately 83,000 clones, roughly 81% detected once. The specimen sequenced was blood. The receptors were gathered from a person between 18 and 75 years old in good health.

The gene calls are TRBV2 and TRBJ2-5, with D uncertain. Germline-derived CDR1 and CDR2 are SNHLY and FYNNEI. This CDR3 has 13 amino acids. Trimming shortened V by 8 bases and J by 5 bases, and 15 bases separated the two germline ends. CDR3 in amino acids: CASHISTWETQYF. The CDR3 DNA is TGTGCCAGCCATATTTCTACTTGGGAGACCCAGTACTTC. Filled out from reference TRBV2 and TRBJ2-5, the complete variable domain reads EPEVTQTPSHQVTQMGQEVILRCVPISNHLYFYWYRQILGQKVEFLVSFYNNEISEKSEIFDDQFSVERPDGSNFTLKIRSTKLEDSAMYFCASHISTWETQYFGPGTRLLVL.

This clone was observed a handful of times. The chain recombines TRBV6-1 with TRBJ2-5; 7 positions agree with TRBD1. Germline V gene lookup returns CDR1 MNHNS and CDR2 SASEGT. The J segment lost 5 bases and the V segment lost 5 bases, leaving 11 bases of the junction unmatched. The CDR3 covers 15 residues. Here the CDR3 reads CASSPRQGVFETQYF. The CDR3 DNA reads TGTGCCAGCAGTCCACGACAGGGTGTATTCGAGACCCAGTACTTC.

The rearrangement links TRBV10-3 to TRBJ2-7; D tentatively fits TRBD1 or TRBD2 (5 bases each). CDR1 and CDR2 (germline): ENHRY, SYGVKD. This CDR3 is built from 16 residues. The V end was cut by 4 bases, the J end by 6 bases, with 22 bases between. The CDR3 DNA is TGTGCCATCAGTGGGTTTGGGACGGGTGGGTCTGGCGAGCAGTACTTC. As protein: CAISGFGTGGSGEQYF.

The chain recombines TRBV11-3 with TRBJ1-2; D not resolved. V was pared by 5 bases and J by 7 bases, with 20 bases between. This CDR3 has 15 amino acids. Germline loops: CDR1 SGHNT, CDR2 YENEEA. The CDR3 reads CASSPTGSVSGGYTF. CDR3 DNA sequence: TGTGCCAGCAGCCCGACGGGGAGTGTTTCGGGTGGCTACACCTTC.

V and J are TRBV2 and TRBJ2-1; D unclear. The CDR3 is made up of 14 amino acids. Germline loops: CDR1 SNHLY, CDR2 FYNNEI. V was pared by 5 bases and J by 2 bases, with 10 bases between. As DNA, the CDR3 is TGTGCCAGCAGTCCCTCACAGACCTACAATGAGCAGTTCTTC. Its protein is CASSPSQTYNEQFF.

The rearrangement joins TRBV6-5 to TRBJ1-1, with D perhaps matching TRBD1 (6 bases). Germline CDR1 and CDR2: MNHEY and SVGAGI. There are 14 residues in the CDR3. Trimming took 3 bases from V and 5 from J, leaving 13 bases between them. The CDR3 nucleotides read TGTGCCAGCAGTTATGGTGGGGGGCGTACTGAAGCTTTCTTT. Translation: CASSYGGGRTEAFF.

This rearrangement joins TRBV29-1 to TRBJ2-7; D not resolved. The V gene's germline CDR1 is SQVTM and CDR2 ANQGSEA. CDR3 size: 10 residues. V lost 4 bases, J lost 5 bases, and 6 bases lay in between. Written as DNA, the CDR3 is TGCAGCGTTGTCCAACACGAGCAGTACTTC. It specifies CSVVQHEQYF.

The V gene is TRBV19, the J gene TRBJ1-1; D not resolved. Germline V lookup: CDR1 LNHDA, CDR2 SQIVND (reference sequence). CDR3 size: 10 residues. Trimming shortened V by 9 bases and J by 2 bases, and 4 bases separated the two germline ends. CDR3 in amino acids: CASENTEAFF. The DNA for the CDR3 is TGTGCCAGCGAAAACACTGAAGCTTTCTTT.

The chain couples TRBV6-5 to TRBJ2-1; 11 nucleotides agree with TRBD1. Germline V CDR1 and CDR2: MNHEY, SVGAGI. V lost 6 bases and J lost 10; bases outside the gene matches: 11. This CDR3 has 15 residues. CDR3 DNA: TGTGCCAGCAGACGGGACAGGGGGACCCTCAGGGAGCAGTTCTTC. It encodes CASRRDRGTLREQFF.

The gene calls are TRBV18 and TRBJ2-7; 7 bases match TRBD1. CDR1 and CDR2 from the germline V gene are KGHSH and LQKENI. Trimming took 3 bases from V and 1 from J; bases not matched to a gene: 9. The CDR3 length is 16 residues. The CDR3 here is CASSPLDRVQSYEQYF. The CDR3 bases are TGTGCCAGCTCACCTCTCGACAGGGTTCAATCCTACGAGCAGTACTTC.

The chain has TRBV11-2 and TRBJ1-1; unclear D gene. Trimming pared 3 bases from V and 3 bases from J, leaving 5 bases between. This CDR3 has 12 residues. The germline CDR1 and CDR2 sequences are SGHAT and FQNNGV. The DNA of the CDR3 is TGTGCCAGCAGCTTCACGGACACTGAAGCTTTCTTT. Translation gives CASSFTDTEAFF.

The J gene is TRBJ1-5, the V gene TRBV13; possible D gene TRBD1, 5 bases. V lost 5 bases and J lost 9, with 11 bases in between. Looked up from germline, CDR1 is PRHDT and CDR2 is FYEKMQ (reference sequence). The CDR3 loop spans 12 amino acids. CDR3 bases: TGTGCCAGCAGCACGTTGGGACTGCCCCAGCATTTT. Amino acid sequence: CASSTLGLPQHF.

This clone showed up just a few times. The gene calls are TRBV30 and TRBJ1-3, with D unclear. Germline V lookup: CDR1 GTSNPN, CDR2 SVGIG (reference sequence). CDR3 size: 12 residues. V shed 7 bases and J shed 4 bases, with 11 bases lying between them. CDR3 in DNA: TGTGCCTCCACGACGTGGGGAAACACCATATATTTT. It encodes CASTTWGNTIYF.

This clone appeared once. The J gene is TRBJ2-1, the V gene TRBV29-1; TRBD2 aligns across 13 bases. V dropped 5 bases and J dropped 4; count of bases not matched to a gene: 5. The germline CDR1 and CDR2 sequences are SQVTM and ANQGSEA. The CDR3 is 15 amino acids. CDR3 nucleotides: TGCAGCGTTACTAGCGGGGGGGGTATTTACAATGAGCAGTTCTTC. It translates to CSVTSGGGIYNEQFF.

This chain connects TRBV6-1 to TRBJ1-2, with 10 bases matching TRBD1. This CDR3 comprises 17 residues. Germline V lookup: CDR1 MNHNS, CDR2 SASEGT. V was pared by 4 bases and J by 4 bases, with 12 bases of the junction left unmatched. CDR3 loop: CASSVMTGGAGAYGYTF. CDR3 nucleotides: TGTGCCAGCAGTGTGATGACAGGGGGCGCAGGGGCCTATGGCTACACCTTC.

This chain uses TRBV19 with TRBJ2-1; D gene uncertain. The CDR3 loop spans 14 amino acids. V was trimmed by 5 bases and J by 4 bases, leaving 12 bases between them. The germline V gene has CDR1 LNHDA and CDR2 SQIVND (reference sequence). Here the CDR3 DNA reads TGTGCCAGTAGTGGCTTGGGCTCGTACAATGAGCAGTTCTTC. Its protein product is CASSGLGSYNEQFF.

The gene calls are TRBV2 and TRBJ2-3; the D is unclear. CDR3 size: 12 residues. Germline lookup yields CDR1 SNHLY and CDR2 FYNNEI. V lost 6 bases and J lost 6, with 10 bases in between. CDR3 loop: CASRQDGDTQYF. The CDR3 DNA sequence: TGTGCCAGCAGGCAGGATGGGGATACGCAGTATTTT.

The chain employs TRBV19 and TRBJ2-7; TRBD2 is a possible D gene (6 bases). This CDR3 comprises 15 residues. Germline loops: CDR1 LNHDA, CDR2 SQIVND (reference sequence). Deletions cut 7 bases from V and 4 bases from J, with 20 bases between. The CDR3 loop is CASKVSAGDFYEQYF. Here the CDR3 DNA reads TGTGCCAGTAAGGTGTCAGCGGGTGACTTTTACGAGCAGTACTTC. The full variable domain, completed using reference TRBV19 and TRBJ2-7, is DGGITQSPKYLFRKEGQNVTLSCEQNLNHDAMYWYRQDPGQGLRLIYYSQIVNDFQKGDIAEGYSVSREKKESFPLTVTSAQKNPTAFYLCASKVSAGDFYEQYFGPGTRLTVT.

There are a few counts of this clone. The chain couples TRBV7-9 to TRBJ2-7, with 7 bases that match TRBD1. The J segment lost 2 bases and the V segment lost 5 bases, leaving 12 bases of the junction unmatched. The CDR3 runs 16 residues. CDR1 and CDR2 from the germline V gene are SEHNR and FQNEAQ (reference sequence). CDR3 residues: CASSTTQRQGPYEQYF. CDR3 nucleotides: TGTGCCAGCAGCACCACCCAACGACAGGGACCCTACGAGCAGTACTTC.

The rearrangement links TRBV7-9 to TRBJ1-1; D perhaps matches TRBD1 (5 bases). The CDR3 contains 12 residues. Germline V lookup: CDR1 SEHNR, CDR2 FQNEAQ (reference sequence). V was pared by 1 base and J by 8 bases, with 8 bases between. CDR3 bases: TGTGCCAGCAGCTTAGGGCAGGGAGAAGCTTTCTTT. Its protein is CASSLGQGEAFF.

This sequence joins TRBV19 and TRBJ1-1; 7 bases align to TRBD1. J lost 6 bases, V lost 4 bases, and 5 bases had no gene match. Germline V gene lookup returns CDR1 LNHDA and CDR2 SQIVND (reference sequence). The CDR3 sequence is 13 residues long. The CDR3 nucleotides read TGTGCCAGTAGTAAACAGGGGATGGCTGAAGCTTTCTTT. It is translated as CASSKQGMAEAFF.

The chain joins TRBV11-1 to TRBJ2-5, with TRBD2 matching 9 bases. V was pared by 5 bases and J by 2 bases, with 9 bases of the junction left unmatched. The germline CDR1 and CDR2 sequences are SGHAT and FQDESV (reference sequence). The CDR3 covers 16 residues. CDR3 residues: CASSPSSGDLQETQYF. CDR3 coding DNA: TGTGCCAGCAGCCCATCTAGCGGGGACTTACAAGAGACCCAGTACTTC.

The chain links TRBV5-1 to TRBJ2-5, with D possibly matching TRBD2 (7 bases). Germline V gives CDR1 SGHRS, CDR2 YFSETQ. The CDR3 has 16 amino acids. Trimming left V 6 bases short and J 4 bases short, with 22 bases between. CDR3 DNA sequence: TGCGCCAGCAACATAGGGGCGACGGGGGGCATAGAGACCCAGTACTTC. Translated: CASNIGATGGIETQYF.

This clone showed up just once. The chain combines TRBV7-2 with TRBJ2-7, with D tentatively TRBD2 (5 bases). CDR3 length: 14 residues. V lost 5 bases to trimming and J lost 6 bases, with 17 bases between them. Germline CDR1 reads SGHTA; CDR2 reads FQGNSA. The CDR3 loop is CASSLEGSIPEQYF. In DNA, the CDR3 is TGTGCCAGCAGCCTCGAGGGTTCAATCCCCGAGCAGTACTTC.

The chain joins TRBV6-5 to TRBJ2-5; TRBD1 is a possible D gene (6 bases). Germline CDR1 is MNHEY and CDR2 is SVGAGI. The CDR3 extends over 15 amino acids. V gave up 5 bases and J gave up 5 bases, with 18 bases separating them. CDR3: CASSRTAPVGETQYF. The CDR3 nucleotides read TGTGCCAGCAGTAGGACAGCCCCGGTTGGGGAGACCCAGTACTTC.

This clone was detected only once. The chain has TRBV19 and TRBJ2-7; 8 nucleotides line up with TRBD2. Germline CDR1 LNHDA, CDR2 SQIVND (reference sequence). The V and J ends lost 6 bases and 0 bases, in that order; junction bases with no gene match: 13. The CDR3 contains 17 residues. CDR3: CASRGLVGLAGSYEQYF. DNA for the CDR3: TGTGCCAGTAGGGGCCTGGTTGGCCTAGCGGGCTCCTACGAGCAGTACTTC.

This chain connects TRBV30 to TRBJ1-2; D unresolved. V lost 0 bases to trimming and J lost 7 bases, with 18 bases between them. The CDR3 extends over 15 amino acids. Germline V gene data show CDR1 as GTSNPN and CDR2 as SVGIG (reference sequence). This CDR3 is CAWSVPPKKVGGYTF. Written as DNA, the CDR3 is TGTGCCTGGAGTGTCCCGCCCAAAAAAGTCGGTGGCTACACCTTC.

This chain joins TRBV5-6 and TRBJ2-3; unclear D gene. This CDR3 comprises 11 residues. Germline lookup yields CDR1 SGHDT and CDR2 YYEEEE. V was shortened by 4 bases and J by 3 bases, with 3 bases between the two germline ends. CDR3 amino acids: CASSRTDTQYF. The DNA for the CDR3 is TGTGCCAGCAGCCGGACAGATACGCAGTATTTT.

The rearrangement uses TRBV6-1 and TRBJ1-1, with 7 bases aligning to TRBD1. Germline-derived CDR1 and CDR2 are MNHNS and SASEGT. Losses at the gene ends were 6 bases for V and 4 bases for J; bases not matched to a gene: 5. This CDR3 is built from 13 residues. CDR3 sequence (DNA): TGTGCCAGCAGGGCCACAGGGGCCACTGAAGCTTTCTTT. It codes for CASRATGATEAFF.

The V and J genes are TRBV7-2 and TRBJ1-1; D is unresolved. CDR1 is SGHTA and CDR2 is FQGNSA in the germline V gene. V shed 2 bases and J shed 8 bases, with 12 bases lying between them. This CDR3 is 13 amino acids long. In DNA, the CDR3 is TGTGCCAGCAGCTTATTGGCCCCTGGCGAAGCTTTCTTT. It encodes CASSLLAPGEAFF.

J is TRBJ1-4 and V is TRBV9; D is perhaps TRBD1 (5 bases). The CDR3 is 14 residues long. Germline assignment: CDR1 SGDLS and CDR2 YYNGEE. Trimming stripped 3 bases from V and 5 bases from J, with 11 bases between. Written as DNA, the CDR3 is TGTGCCAGCAGCGCGCGGGGGAGGAATGAAAAACTGTTTTTT. It specifies CASSARGRNEKLFF.